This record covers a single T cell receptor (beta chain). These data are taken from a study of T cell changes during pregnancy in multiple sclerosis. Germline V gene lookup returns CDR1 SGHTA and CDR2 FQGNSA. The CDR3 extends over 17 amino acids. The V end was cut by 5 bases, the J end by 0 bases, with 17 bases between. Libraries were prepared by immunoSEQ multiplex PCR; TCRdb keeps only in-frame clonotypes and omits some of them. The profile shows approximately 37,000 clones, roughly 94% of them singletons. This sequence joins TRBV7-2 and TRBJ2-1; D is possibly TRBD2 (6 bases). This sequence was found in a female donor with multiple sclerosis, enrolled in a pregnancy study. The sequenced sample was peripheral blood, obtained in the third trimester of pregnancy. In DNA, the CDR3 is TGTGCCAGCAGCCCTAGACTAGACACCCTCTCCTACAATGAGCAGTTCTTC. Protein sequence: CASSPRLDTLSYNEQFF.